This record concerns one T cell receptor (beta chain) sequence. Its antigen is not identified. This sample is part of a study of cytomegalovirus exposure and HLA in healthy donors. Turning to the study itself: The roughly 130 validation repertoires used the same platform as the 550 to 850 first-cohort repertoires (as reported by a later analysis). Regarding the study as a whole: Reports indicated that the classifier achieved high specificity and sensitivity in diagnosing cytomegalovirus status. The authors listed 164 TCR beta chains as cytomegalovirus-associated.

An approximately 130-subject validation cohort, separate from the approximately 690-subject first cohort, supplied the donors. This CDR3 is built from 15 residues. Germline values: CDR1 LNHDA, CDR2 SQIVND (reference sequence). V shed 2 bases and J shed 2 bases, with 12 bases lying between them. Some clones are missing from TCRdb's copy, which holds only in-frame ones; the method was immunoSEQ multiplex PCR. The table includes about 140,000 clones, about 95% detected once. The genes are TRBV19 and TRBJ2-5; TRBD1 might be the D (8 bases). Sequenced sample: PBMCs. The origin of this receptor is a man aged 18 to 29 in good health and CMV-seropositive. In DNA, the CDR3 is TGTGCCAGTAGTATAACAGGGGGGGCTCAAGAGACCCAGTACTTC. It is translated as CASSITGGAQETQYF.